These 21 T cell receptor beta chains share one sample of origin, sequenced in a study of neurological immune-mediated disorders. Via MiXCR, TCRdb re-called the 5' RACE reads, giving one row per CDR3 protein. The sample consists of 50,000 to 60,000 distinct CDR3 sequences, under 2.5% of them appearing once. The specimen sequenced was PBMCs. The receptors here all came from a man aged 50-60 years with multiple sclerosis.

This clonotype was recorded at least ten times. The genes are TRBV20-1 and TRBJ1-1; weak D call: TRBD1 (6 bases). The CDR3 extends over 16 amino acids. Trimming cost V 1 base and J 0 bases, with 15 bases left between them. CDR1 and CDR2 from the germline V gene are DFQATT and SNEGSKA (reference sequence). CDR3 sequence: CSARAKGGSVNTEAFF. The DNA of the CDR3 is TGCAGTGCTAGAGCCAAGGGGGGATCGGTGAACACTGAAGCTTTCTTT.

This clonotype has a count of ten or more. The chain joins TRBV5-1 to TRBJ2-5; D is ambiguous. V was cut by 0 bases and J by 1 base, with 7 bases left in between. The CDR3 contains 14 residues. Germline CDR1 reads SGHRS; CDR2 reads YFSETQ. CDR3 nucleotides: TGCGCCAGCAGCTTGGCCGCCAGCCAAGAGACCCAGTACTTC. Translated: CASSLAASQETQYF. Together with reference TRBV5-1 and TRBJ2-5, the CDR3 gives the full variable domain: KAGVTQTPRYLIKTRGQQVTLSCSPISGHRSVSWYQQTPGQGLQFLFEYFSETQRNKGNFPGRFSGRQFSNSRSEMNVSTLELGDSALYLCASSLAASQETQYFGPGTRLLVL.

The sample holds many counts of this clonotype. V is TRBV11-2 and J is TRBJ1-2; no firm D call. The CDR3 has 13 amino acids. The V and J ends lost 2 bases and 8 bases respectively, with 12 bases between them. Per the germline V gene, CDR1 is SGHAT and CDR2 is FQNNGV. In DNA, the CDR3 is TGTGCCAGCAGCTTACCGTGGGCGGGAGGCTACACCTTC. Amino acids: CASSLPWAGGYTF.

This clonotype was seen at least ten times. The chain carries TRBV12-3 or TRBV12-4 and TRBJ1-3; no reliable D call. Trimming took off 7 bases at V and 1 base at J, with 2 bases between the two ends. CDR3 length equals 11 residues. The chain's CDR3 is CASNSGNTIYF. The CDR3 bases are TGTGCCAGCAATTCTGGAAACACCATATATTTT.

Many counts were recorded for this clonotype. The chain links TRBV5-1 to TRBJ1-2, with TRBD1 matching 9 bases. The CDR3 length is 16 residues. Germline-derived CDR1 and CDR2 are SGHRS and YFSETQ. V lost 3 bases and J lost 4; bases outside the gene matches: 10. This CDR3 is CASSSLRDRVGYGYTF. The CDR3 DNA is TGCGCCAGCAGCTCCTTAAGGGACAGGGTCGGCTATGGCTACACCTTC. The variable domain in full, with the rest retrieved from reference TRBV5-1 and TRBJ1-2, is KAGVTQTPRYLIKTRGQQVTLSCSPISGHRSVSWYQQTPGQGLQFLFEYFSETQRNKGNFPGRFSGRQFSNSRSEMNVSTLELGDSALYLCASSSLRDRVGYGYTFGSGTRLTVV.

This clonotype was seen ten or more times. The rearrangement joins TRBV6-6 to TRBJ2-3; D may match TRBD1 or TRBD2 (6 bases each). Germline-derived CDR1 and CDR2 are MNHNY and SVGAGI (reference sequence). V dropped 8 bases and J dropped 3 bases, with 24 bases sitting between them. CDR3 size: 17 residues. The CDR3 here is CASLQGRRGGRTDTQYF. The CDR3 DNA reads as TGTGCCAGCCTCCAGGGCCGGAGAGGGGGGAGAACAGATACGCAGTATTTT.

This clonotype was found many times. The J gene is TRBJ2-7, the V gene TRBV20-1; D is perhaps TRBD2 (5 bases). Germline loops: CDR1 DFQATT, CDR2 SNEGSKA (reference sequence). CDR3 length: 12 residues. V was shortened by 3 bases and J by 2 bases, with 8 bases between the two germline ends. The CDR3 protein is CSARGGPYEQYF. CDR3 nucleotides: TGCAGTGCTAGGGGCGGGCCCTACGAGCAGTACTTC.

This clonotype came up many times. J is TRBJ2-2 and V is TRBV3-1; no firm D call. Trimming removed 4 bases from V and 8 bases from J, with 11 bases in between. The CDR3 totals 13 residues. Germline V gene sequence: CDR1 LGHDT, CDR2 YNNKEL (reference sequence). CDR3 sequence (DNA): TGTGCCAGCAGCCGCCCAGGCACTGGGGAGCTGTTTTTT. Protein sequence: CASSRPGTGELFF.

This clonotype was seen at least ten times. This chain's CDR3 is CASSRDSGANVLTF. CDR3 nucleotides: TGCGCCAGCAGCCGCGACTCTGGGGCCAACGTCCTGACTTTC. This chain links TRBV4-1 with TRBJ2-6; D is ambiguous. The CDR3 contains 14 residues. Trimming removed 4 bases at V and 0 bases at J, with 4 bases between. CDR1 and CDR2 from the germline V gene are MGHRA and YSYEKL.

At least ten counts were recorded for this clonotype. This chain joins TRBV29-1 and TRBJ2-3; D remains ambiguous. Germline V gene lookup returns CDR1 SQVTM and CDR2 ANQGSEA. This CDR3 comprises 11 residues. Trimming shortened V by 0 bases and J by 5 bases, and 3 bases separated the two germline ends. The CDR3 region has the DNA TGCAGCGTTGAAGAAGTAGATACGCAGTATTTT. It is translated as CSVEEVDTQYF.

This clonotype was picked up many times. The CDR3 sequence: CSAGDRVLKETQYF. The CDR3, as DNA: TGCAGTGCTGGGGACAGGGTTTTAAAAGAGACCCAGTACTTC. The J gene is TRBJ2-5, the V gene TRBV20-1; TRBD1 matches 9 bases. Germline assignment: CDR1 DFQATT and CDR2 SNEGSKA (reference sequence). This CDR3 has 14 residues. The J segment lost 3 bases and the V segment lost 5 bases, leaving 7 bases of the junction unmatched.

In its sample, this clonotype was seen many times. The CDR3 region has the DNA TGTGCCAGCAGTTTAGAGCGGGAGCAGTACTTC. Residues: CASSLEREQYF. The chain couples TRBV12-3 or TRBV12-4 to TRBJ2-7; TRBD2 might be the D (5 bases). V was cut by 1 base and J by 7 bases, with 5 bases left in between. This CDR3 is 11 amino acids long.

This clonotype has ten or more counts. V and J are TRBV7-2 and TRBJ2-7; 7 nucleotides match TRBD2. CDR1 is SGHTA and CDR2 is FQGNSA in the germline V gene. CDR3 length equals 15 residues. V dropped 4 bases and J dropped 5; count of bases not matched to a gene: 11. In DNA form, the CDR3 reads TGTGCCAGCAGCTCTCCCCGGACTAGTCTTAACGAGCAGTACTTC. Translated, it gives CASSSPRTSLNEQYF.

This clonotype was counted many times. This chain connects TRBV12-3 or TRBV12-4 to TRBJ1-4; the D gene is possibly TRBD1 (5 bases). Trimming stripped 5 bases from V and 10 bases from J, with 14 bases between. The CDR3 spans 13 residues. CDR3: CASSPPGTGKLFF. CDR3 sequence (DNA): TGTGCCAGCAGTCCTCCCGGGACCGGAAAACTGTTTTTT.

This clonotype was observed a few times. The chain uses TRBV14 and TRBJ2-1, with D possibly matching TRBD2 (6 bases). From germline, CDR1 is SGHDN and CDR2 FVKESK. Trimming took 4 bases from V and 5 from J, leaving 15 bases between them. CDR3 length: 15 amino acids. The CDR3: CASSPDGGANNEQFF. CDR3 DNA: TGTGCCAGCAGCCCCGACGGGGGTGCCAACAATGAGCAGTTCTTC.

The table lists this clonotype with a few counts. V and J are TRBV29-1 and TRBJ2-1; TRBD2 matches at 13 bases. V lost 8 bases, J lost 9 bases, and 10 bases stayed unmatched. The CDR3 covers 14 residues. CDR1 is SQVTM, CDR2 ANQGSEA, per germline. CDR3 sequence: CSSTSGGAGGEQFF. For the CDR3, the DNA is TGCAGCTCCACTAGCGGGGGGGCAGGGGGTGAGCAGTTCTTC.

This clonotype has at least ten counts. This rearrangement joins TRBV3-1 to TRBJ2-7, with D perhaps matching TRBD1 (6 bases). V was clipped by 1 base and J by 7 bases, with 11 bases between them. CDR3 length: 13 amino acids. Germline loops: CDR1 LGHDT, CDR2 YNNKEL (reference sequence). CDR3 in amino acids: CASSQGLGTEQYF. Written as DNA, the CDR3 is TGTGCCAGCAGCCAAGGATTAGGGACAGAGCAGTACTTC.

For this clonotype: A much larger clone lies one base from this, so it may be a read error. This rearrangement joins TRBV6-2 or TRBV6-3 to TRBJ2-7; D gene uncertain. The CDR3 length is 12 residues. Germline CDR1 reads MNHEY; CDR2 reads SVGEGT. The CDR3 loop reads CDSSSTSYEQYF. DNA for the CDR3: TGTGACAGCAGTTCCACATCCTACGAGCAGTACTTC.

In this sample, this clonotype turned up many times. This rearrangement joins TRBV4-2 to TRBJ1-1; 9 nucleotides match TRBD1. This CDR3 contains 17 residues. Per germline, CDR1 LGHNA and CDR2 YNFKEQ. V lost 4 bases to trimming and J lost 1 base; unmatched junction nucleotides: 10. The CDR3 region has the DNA TGTGCCAGCAGCCCGACAGGGGGGAAGCGAGGGAACACTGAAGCTTTCTTT. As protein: CASSPTGGKRGNTEAFF.

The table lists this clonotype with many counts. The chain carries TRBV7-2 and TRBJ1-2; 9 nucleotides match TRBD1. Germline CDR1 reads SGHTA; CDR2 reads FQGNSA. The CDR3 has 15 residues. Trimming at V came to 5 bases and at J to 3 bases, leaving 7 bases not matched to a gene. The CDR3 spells CASSTGTGRDYGYTF. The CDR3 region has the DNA TGTGCCAGCAGCACCGGGACAGGGCGAGACTATGGCTACACCTTC.

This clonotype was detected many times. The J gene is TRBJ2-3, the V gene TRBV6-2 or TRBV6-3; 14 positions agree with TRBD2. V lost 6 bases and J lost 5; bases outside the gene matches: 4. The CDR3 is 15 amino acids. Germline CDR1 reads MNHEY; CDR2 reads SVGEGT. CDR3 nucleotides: TGTGCCAGCAGAAGACTAGCGGGGGGGGGAGATACGCAGTATTTT. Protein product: CASRRLAGGGDTQYF.